These 19 T cell receptor beta chains originate from one sample sequenced in a study of cytomegalovirus exposure and HLA in healthy donors. Primers for the PCR totalled 60 Vbeta and 13 Jbeta. Sequencing used immunoSEQ multiplex PCR; TCRdb keeps in-frame clones, though not all of them. This sample carries 120,000 or so clones, approximately 81% of them seen once, and the ten largest clones take 2% to 2.5%. The sequenced material came from PBMCs. These receptors were obtained from a man between 18 and 35 years old in good health and CMV-seronegative.

The V and J genes are TRBV6-4 and TRBJ2-3; possible D gene TRBD2, 6 bases. V lost 5 bases to trimming and J lost 0 bases, with 18 bases between them. CDR3 length equals 17 residues. Germline V gives CDR1 MRHNA, CDR2 SNTAGT. The CDR3 reads CASSHRGWVPSTDTQYF. Written as DNA, the CDR3 is TGTGCCAGCAGTCACCGGGGGTGGGTCCCTAGCACAGATACGCAGTATTTT.

The sample holds one count of this clone. V and J are TRBV5-1 and TRBJ2-3, with 10 bases fitting TRBD2. There are 14 residues in the CDR3. CDR1 and CDR2 from the germline V gene are SGHRS and YFSETQ. V was clipped by 2 bases and J by 4 bases; unmatched bases: 1. CDR3 in amino acids: CASSFLAGADTQYF. The CDR3 DNA is TGCGCCAGCAGCTTCCTAGCGGGAGCAGATACGCAGTATTTT.

The chain employs TRBV11-2 and TRBJ2-1; 9 bases agree with TRBD2. From germline, CDR1 is SGHAT and CDR2 FQNNGV. V shed 1 base, J shed 1 base, and the junction held 2 bases outside the gene matches. The CDR3 is 16 residues long. CDR3 loop: CASSLARGGSYNEQFF. The CDR3 DNA reads as TGTGCCAGCAGCTTAGCGCGGGGGGGTTCCTACAATGAGCAGTTCTTC.

In its sample, this clone was seen a few times. V is TRBV7-9 and J is TRBJ1-1; TRBD1 might be the D (6 bases). Germline V gene data show CDR1 as SEHNR and CDR2 as FQNEAQ (reference sequence). The germline V and J ends were trimmed by 5 bases and 10 bases, with 14 bases remaining between them. The CDR3 loop spans 12 amino acids. For the CDR3, the DNA is TGTGCCAGCAGCCTGGCAGACAGGCCAGCTTTCTTT. It codes for CASSLADRPAFF.

V usage is TRBV2 and J usage is TRBJ2-7, with D tentatively TRBD1 (6 bases). The CDR3 runs to 12 residues. The germline gives CDR1 SNHLY, CDR2 FYNNEI. V lost 8 bases and J 2 bases, leaving 10 bases between the germline ends. The CDR3 here is CASWDITYEQYF. The DNA of the CDR3 is TGTGCCAGCTGGGACATAACCTACGAGCAGTACTTC.

This clone showed up just once. The rearrangement uses TRBV5-5 and TRBJ1-1; D not certain. The germline V and J ends were trimmed by 2 bases and 1 base, with 9 bases remaining between them. The germline V gene has CDR1 SGHKS and CDR2 YYEKEE (reference sequence). The CDR3 covers 14 residues. The CDR3 coding sequence is TGTGCCAGCAGCTTTTTAGAAAAGAACACTGAAGCTTTCTTT. Amino acid sequence: CASSFLEKNTEAFF.

The gene calls are TRBV7-2 and TRBJ2-1; 10 positions agree with TRBD2. V lost 4 bases to trimming and J lost 4 bases; unmatched junction nucleotides: 10. Per germline, CDR1 SGHTA and CDR2 FQGNSA. The CDR3 has 17 amino acids. CDR3 protein: CASSSIPRLAGYNEQFF. DNA for the CDR3: TGTGCCAGCAGCTCCATACCGAGACTAGCGGGTTACAATGAGCAGTTCTTC.

Regarding this clone: Its ends do not fully match the called genes, so a read error is possible. V gene TRBV7-9 combines with J gene TRBJ2-3; 8 bases are a match to TRBD1. Germline CDR1 is SEHNR and CDR2 is FQNEAQ (reference sequence). The CDR3 contains 15 residues. CDR3: CSSSLTGGGRDTQYF. CDR3 DNA: TGTTCCAGCAGCCTAACAGGGGGTGGACGGGATACGCAGTATTTT.

This clone showed up just a few times. The V call is TRBV5-1, the J call TRBJ2-7; D may be TRBD1 (5 bases). The CDR3 sequence is 14 residues long. In germline, CDR1 is SGHRS, CDR2 YFSETQ. V was shortened by 0 bases and J by 1 base, with 8 bases between the two germline ends. The CDR3 nucleotides are TGCGCCAGCAGCTTGGGACAGAATTCCTACGAGCAGTACTTC. It translates to CASSLGQNSYEQYF.

This clone was seen a handful of times. V and J are TRBV5-1 and TRBJ2-7, with 12 positions matching TRBD2. This CDR3 region has 17 residues. Germline CDR1 reads SGHRS; CDR2 reads YFSETQ. V gave up 0 bases and J gave up 1 base; unmatched junction bases: 5. The CDR3 region has the DNA TGCGCCAGCAGCTTGGCGTCAACTAGCGGGAGGTCCTACGAGCAGTACTTC. This translates into CASSLASTSGRSYEQYF.

The V call is TRBV5-1, the J call TRBJ2-6; D not certain. The germline CDR1 and CDR2 sequences are SGHRS and YFSETQ. CDR3 length equals 16 residues. The ends were cut back, 4 bases at V and 0 bases at J, with 11 bases in the middle. CDR3: CASSPGLISGANVLTF. For the CDR3, the DNA is TGCGCCAGCAGCCCAGGCCTCATCTCTGGGGCCAACGTCCTGACTTTC. Full variable domain (remainder filled in from reference TRBV5-1 and TRBJ2-6): KAGVTQTPRYLIKTRGQQVTLSCSPISGHRSVSWYQQTPGQGLQFLFEYFSETQRNKGNFPGRFSGRQFSNSRSEMNVSTLELGDSALYLCASSPGLISGANVLTFGAGSRLTVL.

This rearrangement joins TRBV27 to TRBJ1-1; 8 bases fit TRBD1. This CDR3 is 16 amino acids long. In germline, CDR1 is MNHEY, CDR2 SMNVEV (reference sequence). Trimming removed 6 bases from V and 0 bases from J; junction bases left unmatched: 9. CDR3 amino acids: CASSQGAATMNTEAFF. The CDR3 bases are TGTGCCAGCAGCCAGGGGGCGGCCACCATGAACACTGAAGCTTTCTTT.

The chain links TRBV27 to TRBJ2-2, with D unclear. The CDR3 covers 13 residues. Looked up from germline, CDR1 is MNHEY and CDR2 is SMNVEV (reference sequence). Deletions cut 2 bases from V and 6 bases from J, with 7 bases between. The CDR3 loop reads CASSLAGPGELFF. The CDR3, as DNA: TGTGCCAGCAGTTTAGCCGGTCCCGGGGAGCTGTTTTTT.

V and J are TRBV9 and TRBJ2-3; possible D gene TRBD1, 7 bases. Trimming shortened V by 6 bases and J by 4 bases, and 27 bases separated the two germline ends. Germline V gene data show CDR1 as SGDLS and CDR2 as YYNGEE. CDR3 length: 18 amino acids. The CDR3 sequence: CASTAGICGYRGSDTQYF. CDR3 nucleotides: TGTGCCAGCACCGCGGGAATATGCGGTTACAGGGGCTCAGATACGCAGTATTTT.

The chain combines TRBV10-3 with TRBJ2-3; TRBD2 matches at 12 bases. This CDR3 has 14 amino acids. In germline, CDR1 is ENHRY, CDR2 SYGVKD. The V gene end was trimmed by 6 bases and the J gene end by 5 bases; junction bases not matched to a gene: 3. The CDR3 loop is CAIRPLAGGDTQYF. The CDR3, as DNA: TGTGCCATCAGGCCACTAGCGGGAGGAGATACGCAGTATTTT.

V is TRBV11-3 and J is TRBJ2-1; TRBD2 is a possible D gene (5 bases). The germline CDR1 and CDR2 sequences are SGHNT and YENEEA. V lost 5 bases, J lost 6 bases, and 11 bases lay in between. The CDR3 totals 13 residues. As DNA, the CDR3 is TGTGCCAGCAGCGAAGCGGCGGGCAATGAGCAGTTCTTC. It specifies CASSEAAGNEQFF.

The CDR3, as DNA: TGTGCCTGGAGTCGTCCTAATTCACCCCTCCACTTT. It yields the protein CAWSRPNSPLHF. The chain employs TRBV30 and TRBJ1-6; no clear D. Germline V gene data show CDR1 as GTSNPN and CDR2 as SVGIG (reference sequence). The length of the CDR3 is 12 residues. The V and J ends lost 2 bases and 6 bases respectively, with 5 bases between them.

This sequence joins TRBV7-6 and TRBJ1-3; D remains ambiguous. Trimming removed 5 bases at V and 2 bases at J, with 7 bases between. The CDR3 loop spans 13 amino acids. CDR1 and CDR2 (germline): SGHVS, FNYEAQ. This CDR3 reads CASSPLTGNTIYF. For the CDR3, the DNA is TGTGCCAGCAGCCCGTTAACTGGAAACACCATATATTTT.

This clone showed up just a few times. The V call is TRBV4-1, the J call TRBJ1-4, with D unclear. CDR1 is MGHRA, CDR2 YSYEKL, per germline. This CDR3 spans 15 amino acids. Trimming removed 2 bases from V and 9 bases from J, with 16 bases in between. Here the CDR3 reads CASSQSDVGSKKLFF. As DNA, the CDR3 is TGCGCCAGCAGCCAATCCGACGTGGGGAGTAAAAAACTGTTTTTT.